These 26 T cell receptor beta chains share one sample of origin, sequenced in a study of blood T cell repertoires in COVID-19. Data came from immunoSEQ multiplex PCR; TCRdb stores just in-frame clones and leaves some out. Among 400,000 or so clones listed, over 85% were seen once. The sequencing input was peripheral blood. The receptors come from a man between 18 and 35 years old with COVID-19, enrolled during active disease.

This rearrangement joins TRBV20-1 to TRBJ1-5, with D tentatively TRBD1 (6 bases). Looked up from germline, CDR1 is DFQATT and CDR2 is SNEGSKA (reference sequence). Trimming left V 3 bases short and J 5 bases short, with 11 bases between. The CDR3 length is 13 residues. The CDR3: CSASKGVDQPQHF. The CDR3 DNA follows: TGCAGTGCTAGTAAGGGGGTTGATCAGCCCCAGCATTTT.

This chain joins TRBV5-8 and TRBJ2-3, with 8 positions matching TRBD2. This CDR3 is 15 amino acids long. The V and J ends lost 5 bases and 6 bases, in that order; junction bases with no gene match: 11. Germline CDR1 SGHTS, CDR2 YDEGEE. The CDR3 protein is CASRRGGGLGDTQYF. The CDR3 DNA reads as TGTGCCAGCAGGAGGGGTGGGGGACTAGGGGATACGCAGTATTTT.

The chain has TRBV10-2 and TRBJ2-1; maybe TRBD2 (5 bases). Trimming removed 1 base at V and 9 bases at J, with 16 bases between. The germline V gene has CDR1 WSHSY and CDR2 SAAADI. The CDR3 length is 15 residues. CDR3 nucleotides: TGCGCCAGCAGTGAGTGGCGGGTTCCAGACTCTGAGCAGTTCTTC. It encodes CASSEWRVPDSEQFF.

J is TRBJ1-4 and V is TRBV5-5; D is perhaps TRBD1 (6 bases). Germline loops: CDR1 SGHKS, CDR2 YYEKEE (reference sequence). The V end lost 4 bases, the J end lost 7 bases, and 14 bases lay between the germline ends. This CDR3 spans 14 amino acids. CDR3 sequence reads: CASSRTVPGEKLFF. The CDR3 DNA sequence: TGTGCCAGCAGCCGGACAGTTCCTGGTGAAAAACTGTTTTTT.

The chain has TRBV7-9 and TRBJ2-5, with a tentative D call TRBD1 (6 bases). CDR1 is SEHNR and CDR2 is FQNEAQ in the germline V gene (reference sequence). The germline V and J ends were trimmed by 3 bases and 5 bases, with 7 bases remaining between them. The CDR3 has 12 residues. The CDR3 DNA sequence: TGTGCCAGCAGCTTTCAGGGGGAGACCCAGTACTTC. Its protein is CASSFQGETQYF.

The J gene is TRBJ1-1, the V gene TRBV5-1, with 8 bases matching TRBD1. The CDR3 is made up of 16 amino acids. CDR1 SGHRS and CDR2 YFSETQ come from the germline V gene. With V trimmed by 0 bases and J by 1 base, 5 bases remained unmatched. The CDR3 loop is CASSLGPQGANTEAFF. CDR3 nucleotides: TGCGCCAGCAGCTTGGGTCCCCAGGGGGCGAACACTGAAGCTTTCTTT.

The chain joins TRBV27 to TRBJ1-2; 8 nucleotides align to TRBD1. This CDR3 has 13 amino acids. Trimming cost V 5 bases and J 7 bases; bases outside gene matches: 6. Germline values: CDR1 MNHEY, CDR2 SMNVEV (reference sequence). Here the CDR3 reads CASSLTGAGGYTF. CDR3 in DNA: TGTGCCAGCAGTCTGACAGGGGCGGGTGGCTACACCTTC.

Turning to this clone: The sample contains more than one DNA sequence encoding this CDR3. The chain recombines TRBV7-9 with TRBJ1-2, with TRBD1 identical over 8 bases. CDR1 and CDR2 from the germline V gene are SEHNR and FQNEAQ (reference sequence). The CDR3 has 12 amino acids. After removal of 3 bases from V and 6 bases from J, the junction contained 0 bases not matched to a gene. The CDR3 spells CASSLTGDGYTF. The CDR3 nucleotides read TGTGCCAGCAGCTTGACAGGGGATGGCTACACCTTC.

J is TRBJ1-5 and V is TRBV7-4, with a weak D call TRBD1 (6 bases). The CDR3 runs 19 residues. V was clipped by 4 bases and J by 0 bases, with 22 bases between them. Germline lookup yields CDR1 SGHVT and CDR2 SQSDAQ. CDR3: CASSSPGHPRIYSNQPQHF. For the CDR3, the DNA is TGTGCCAGCAGCTCGCCGGGACACCCGAGGATCTATAGCAATCAGCCCCAGCATTTT.

CDR3 protein: CASSYSGGRSPLHF. The CDR3, as DNA: TGTGCCAGCAGTTACTCCGGGGGGCGGTCACCCCTCCACTTT. The V gene is TRBV6-5, the J gene TRBJ1-6, with D maybe TRBD1 (6 bases). The CDR3 has 14 residues. V was shortened by 0 bases and J by 10 bases, with 10 bases between the two germline ends. Germline CDR1 is MNHEY and CDR2 is SVGAGI.

The chain couples TRBV11-3 to TRBJ2-3; no definite D call. Germline values: CDR1 SGHNT, CDR2 YENEEA. V shed 1 base and J shed 4 bases, with 12 bases lying between them. The CDR3 spans 15 residues. Written as DNA, the CDR3 is TGTGCCAGCAGCTTAGTCCAGCGTAGCTCAGATACGCAGTATTTT. Amino acids: CASSLVQRSSDTQYF.

The chain uses TRBV19 and TRBJ2-7, with 9 bases fitting TRBD1. Germline loops: CDR1 LNHDA, CDR2 SQIVND (reference sequence). The length of the CDR3 is 15 residues. Trimming cost V 5 bases and J 6 bases; bases outside gene matches: 11. The CDR3 DNA reads TGTGCCAGTAGTCCCCAGGGACAGGGAGGGACCGAGCAGTACTTC. Translated: CASSPQGQGGTEQYF.

The gene calls are TRBV18 and TRBJ2-5; 7 positions agree with TRBD1. This CDR3 region has 13 residues. The V gene end was trimmed by 6 bases and the J gene end by 3 bases; junction bases not matched to a gene: 4. Germline CDR1 KGHSH, CDR2 LQKENI. This CDR3 is CASSQGVEETQYF. The CDR3, as DNA: TGTGCCAGCTCCCAGGGGGTGGAAGAGACCCAGTACTTC.

The chain joins TRBV19 to TRBJ2-4; TRBD2 aligns across 12 bases. The V gene's germline CDR1 is LNHDA and CDR2 SQIVND (reference sequence). V lost 4 bases to trimming and J lost 2 bases; unmatched junction nucleotides: 3. The CDR3 has 16 residues. The CDR3 bases are TGTGCCAGTAGTAAACTAGCGGGGGGTTCCAAAAACATTCAGTACTTC. It yields the protein CASSKLAGGSKNIQYF.

The chain is built from TRBV18 and TRBJ2-1, with 7 bases aligning to TRBD2. V was pared by 2 bases and J by 8 bases, with 6 bases of the junction left unmatched. This CDR3 has 14 residues. The germline V gene has CDR1 KGHSH and CDR2 LQKENI. CDR3 sequence (DNA): TGTGCCAGCTCACCAGCGGGAGCTCTGTATGAGCAGTTCTTC. Residues: CASSPAGALYEQFF.

This clone was counted a few times. The gene calls are TRBV20-1 and TRBJ1-2; TRBD1 matches at 8 bases. The V gene end was trimmed by 3 bases and the J gene end by 8 bases; junction bases not matched to a gene: 5. CDR1 DFQATT and CDR2 SNEGSKA come from the germline V gene (reference sequence). The CDR3 runs 12 residues. The CDR3 region has the DNA TGCAGTGCTAGTAGACAGGGGAAAGGCTACACCTTC. Its translation: CSASRQGKGYTF.

The V call is TRBV6-5, the J call TRBJ2-7; D is possibly TRBD1 (7 bases). CDR1 and CDR2 (germline): MNHEY, SVGAGI. The V end lost 8 bases, the J end lost 2 bases, and 10 bases lay between the germline ends. CDR3 length: 12 amino acids. The CDR3 protein is CASGGTAYEQYF. CDR3 DNA sequence: TGTGCCAGCGGCGGGACAGCCTACGAGCAGTACTTC.

This chain links TRBV6-5 with TRBJ2-2; D gene unclear. There are 12 residues in the CDR3. V was trimmed by 5 bases and J by 7 bases, leaving 8 bases between them. CDR1 is MNHEY and CDR2 is SVGAGI in the germline V gene. Written as DNA, the CDR3 is TGTGCCAGCAGTATTCGGAGCGGGGAGCTGTTTTTT. This translates into CASSIRSGELFF.

The chain recombines TRBV10-3 with TRBJ2-2; 9 nucleotides align to TRBD1. Germline V gene sequence: CDR1 ENHRY, CDR2 SYGVKD. The junction had 0 bases not matched to a gene; V was cut back by 2 bases and J by 5 bases. This CDR3 spans 14 amino acids. Written as DNA, the CDR3 is TGTGCCATCAGTGAGGGACAGGGGACCGGGGAGCTGTTTTTT. Amino acid sequence: CAISEGQGTGELFF.

This chain uses TRBV13 with TRBJ2-2; 11 positions agree with TRBD2. This CDR3 region has 16 residues. CDR1 is PRHDT, CDR2 FYEKMQ, per germline (reference sequence). The V segment lost 2 bases and the J segment 7 bases; nucleotides outside the gene matches: 6. This CDR3 is CASSLTSGSRNGELFF. In nucleotides, the CDR3 is TGTGCCAGCAGCTTAACTAGCGGGAGTCGAAACGGGGAGCTGTTTTTT.

V gene TRBV7-9 combines with J gene TRBJ1-3; D possibly corresponds to TRBD1 (5 bases). The CDR3 has 16 amino acids. Trimming stripped 1 base from V and 1 base from J, with 11 bases between. Germline CDR1 reads SEHNR; CDR2 reads FQNEAQ (reference sequence). The CDR3 loop reads CASSLVGGASGNTIYF. The CDR3 nucleotides read TGTGCCAGCAGCTTAGTCGGGGGAGCATCTGGAAACACCATATATTTT.

CDR3 sequence: CASSLYRPNTGELFF. As DNA, the CDR3 is TGTGCCAGCAGCCTTTACAGGCCCAACACCGGGGAGCTGTTTTTT. The chain couples TRBV2 to TRBJ2-2; maybe TRBD1 (5 bases). The ends were cut back, 6 bases at V and 2 bases at J, with 13 bases in the middle. Germline V CDR1 and CDR2: SNHLY, FYNNEI. CDR3 length equals 15 residues.

This chain joins TRBV3-1 (or the pseudogene TRBV3-2) and TRBJ2-7, with 8 bases aligning to TRBD1. Germline-derived CDR1 and CDR2 are LGHDT and YNNKEL (reference sequence). V shed 1 base and J 4 bases; nucleotides not matched to a gene: 6. The CDR3 sequence is 15 residues long. In nucleotides, the CDR3 is TGTGCCAGCAGCCAAGGCGGACAGGGTTGGTACGAGCAGTACTTC. Encoded protein: CASSQGGQGWYEQYF.

The chain is built from TRBV6-5 and TRBJ1-5, with D maybe TRBD1 (5 bases). CDR1 and CDR2 from the germline V gene are MNHEY and SVGAGI. The CDR3 extends over 15 amino acids. V lost 8 bases and J 4 bases, leaving 18 bases between the germline ends. CDR3 bases: TGTGCCAGCCGAGATTTCGGGGGAGGAAATCAGCCCCAGCATTTT. This gives the protein CASRDFGGGNQPQHF.

Here the CDR3 reads CASSDFSNRDTGNTIYF. DNA for the CDR3: TGTGCCAGCAGTGATTTCAGTAACAGGGATACGGGAAACACCATATATTTT. This chain joins TRBV6-1 and TRBJ1-3, with D possibly being TRBD1 (6 bases). With 3 bases removed from V and 4 bases from J, the gap between germline ends came to 19 bases. This CDR3 is built from 17 residues. Germline lookup yields CDR1 MNHNS and CDR2 SASEGT.

The rearrangement links TRBV6-5 to TRBJ1-2, with 7 bases that match TRBD1. V lost 6 bases to trimming and J lost 4 bases; unmatched junction nucleotides: 2. Germline CDR1 is MNHEY and CDR2 is SVGAGI. The CDR3 sequence is 12 residues long. The DNA for the CDR3 is TGTGCCAGCAGGGGACAGAGCTATGGCTACACCTTC. As protein: CASRGQSYGYTF.